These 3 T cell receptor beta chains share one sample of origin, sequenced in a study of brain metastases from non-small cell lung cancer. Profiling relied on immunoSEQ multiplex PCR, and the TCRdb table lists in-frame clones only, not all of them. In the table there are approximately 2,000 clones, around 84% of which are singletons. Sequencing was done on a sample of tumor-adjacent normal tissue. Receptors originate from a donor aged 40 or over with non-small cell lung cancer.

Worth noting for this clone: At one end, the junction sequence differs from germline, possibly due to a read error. CDR3 coding DNA: TGCGCCATCAAGAGGGCTAGCGGGGGGGCCGGCACCGAGGAGCTGTTTTTT. It encodes CAIKRASGGAGTEELFF. This chain joins TRBV10-2 and TRBJ2-2; TRBD2 agrees at 12 bases. Germline CDR1 reads WSHSY; CDR2 reads SAAADI. CDR3 length: 17 amino acids.

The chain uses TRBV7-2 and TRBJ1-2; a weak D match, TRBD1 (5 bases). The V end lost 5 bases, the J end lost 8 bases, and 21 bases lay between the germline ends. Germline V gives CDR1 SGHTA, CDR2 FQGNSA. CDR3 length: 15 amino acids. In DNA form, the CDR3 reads TGTGCCAGCAGCCACGGGGGGGGGAGAGGAGGAGGCTACACCTTC. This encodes CASSHGGGRGGGYTF.

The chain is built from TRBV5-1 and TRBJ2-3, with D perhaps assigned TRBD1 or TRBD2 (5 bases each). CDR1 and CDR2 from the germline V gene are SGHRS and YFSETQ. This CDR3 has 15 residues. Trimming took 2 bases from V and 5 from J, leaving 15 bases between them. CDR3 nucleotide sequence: TGCGCCAGCAGCTTAGGTCTCCTTGGGGGAGATACGCAGTATTTT. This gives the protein CASSLGLLGGDTQYF.